Below, 20 T cell receptor beta chains from the same sample are listed, as sequenced in a study of PD-1 blockade in classical Hodgkin lymphoma. The time point denotes: cycle 4 day 1 (C4D1), after less than 7 weeks of nivolumab. Relapse was seen in all patients after autologous stem cell transplantation, and brentuximab vedotin exposure was variable. Measured with immunoSEQ multiplex PCR; TCRdb has only the in-frame clones, and not every one. The table includes some 86,000 clones, 90% detected once. The sample consisted of peripheral blood mononuclear cells (PBMCs), taken before the fourth cycle of nivolumab. These receptors were taken from a human donor with classical Hodgkin lymphoma.

DNA of the CDR3: TGTGCCAGCCTCTTCGCGCCGGGGGGGGGCGAGCAGTTCTTC. Protein product: CASLFAPGGGEQFF. The rearrangement links TRBV6-6 to TRBJ2-1; 8 bases fit TRBD2. Germline V lookup: CDR1 MNHNY, CDR2 SVGAGI (reference sequence). The CDR3 has 14 amino acids. The ends lost 8 bases at V and 10 bases at J; junction bases unmatched: 13.

The chain recombines TRBV11-2 with TRBJ2-1; no clear D gene. Germline V gene sequence: CDR1 SGHAT, CDR2 FQNNGV. The V gene lost 1 base and the J gene lost 10 bases, with 11 bases spanning the gap. The CDR3 consists of 13 residues. CDR3 nucleotides: TGTGCCAGCAGCTTAGGGCAGTTCACCGAGCAGTTCTTC. It specifies CASSLGQFTEQFF.

J is TRBJ2-7 and V is TRBV7-9; no reliable D call. The V gene's germline CDR1 is SEHNR and CDR2 FQNEAQ (reference sequence). V was clipped by 6 bases and J by 1 base, with 10 bases between them. The CDR3 is 13 amino acids. CDR3 DNA sequence: TGTGCCAGCAGTCTTTCGTCATCCTACGAGCAGTACTTC. Its protein product is CASSLSSSYEQYF.

This clone was recorded once. V gene TRBV6-6 combines with J gene TRBJ2-7; weak D call: TRBD1 (6 bases). With 7 bases removed from V and 4 bases from J, the gap between germline ends came to 14 bases. Germline assignment: CDR1 MNHNY and CDR2 SVGAGI (reference sequence). The CDR3 is 13 amino acids. The CDR3 region is CASTRTDGYEQYF. The CDR3 DNA is TGTGCCAGCACAAGGACAGACGGTTACGAGCAGTACTTC.

V and J are TRBV6-6 and TRBJ1-5, with D uncertain. CDR1 is MNHNY and CDR2 is SVGAGI in the germline V gene (reference sequence). This CDR3 comprises 15 residues. V dropped 7 bases and J dropped 5 bases, with 18 bases sitting between them. The CDR3 nucleotides read TGTGCCAGCACCAAGGTCTCGGATCCCCATCAGCCCCAGCATTTT. Translating it yields CASTKVSDPHQPQHF.

The chain carries TRBV10-3 and TRBJ2-7; D may be TRBD2 (5 bases). CDR3 length equals 15 residues. The V gene lost 10 bases and the J gene lost 5 bases, with 24 bases spanning the gap. Germline CDR1 and CDR2: ENHRY and SYGVKD. The CDR3 reads CASTLAPLTRDEQYF. As DNA, the CDR3 is TGTGCCAGCACCCTGGCGCCCCTAACTAGGGACGAGCAGTACTTC.

The chain is built from TRBV11-3 and TRBJ2-1; the match to TRBD2 covers 7 bases. The CDR3 is made up of 17 amino acids. V shed 0 bases and J 6 bases; nucleotides not matched to a gene: 11. The germline V gene encodes CDR1 SGHNT and CDR2 YENEEA. CDR3 in DNA: TGTGCCAGCAGCTTAGATATGGCCAGCGGGGTAAGCAATGAGCAGTTCTTC. It encodes CASSLDMASGVSNEQFF.

This chain uses TRBV4-3 with TRBJ2-5; 10 bases line up with TRBD2. V was clipped by 3 bases and J by 5 bases; unmatched bases: 6. CDR3 size: 15 residues. In germline, CDR1 is LGHNA, CDR2 YSLEER. CDR3 amino acids: CASSQFASGGETQYF. In nucleotides, the CDR3 is TGCGCCAGCAGCCAGTTTGCTAGCGGGGGTGAGACCCAGTACTTC.

The rearrangement uses TRBV18 and TRBJ2-7, with unresolved D. V gave up 6 bases and J gave up 0 bases, with 3 bases separating them. This CDR3 is built from 11 residues. CDR1 and CDR2 from the germline V gene are KGHSH and LQKENI. The CDR3: CASSRSYEQYF. The CDR3 nucleotides read TGTGCCAGCTCTCGCTCCTACGAGCAGTACTTC. Combining the CDR3 with reference TRBV18 and TRBJ2-7 gives the whole variable domain NAGVMQNPRHLVRRRGQEARLRCSPMKGHSHVYWYRQLPEEGLKFMVYLQKENIIDESGMPKERFSAEFPKEGPSILRIQQVVRGDSAAYFCASSRSYEQYFGPGTRLTVT.

The chain uses TRBV30 and TRBJ2-5, with D perhaps matching TRBD2 (6 bases). The CDR3 length is 16 residues. Germline loops: CDR1 GTSNPN, CDR2 SVGIG (reference sequence). Trimming removed 5 bases from V and 2 bases from J, with 21 bases in between. CDR3 DNA: TGTGCCTGGGACCAGACTTGGGCGGGGCCGCAAGAGACCCAGTACTTC. Amino acids: CAWDQTWAGPQETQYF. Full variable domain (outside the CDR3, taken from reference TRBV30 and TRBJ2-5): SQTIHQWPATLVQPVGSPLSLECTVEGTSNPNLYWYRQAAGRGLQLLFYSVGIGQISSEVPQNLSASRPQDRQFILSSKKLLLSDSGFYLCAWDQTWAGPQETQYFGPGTRLLVL.

V gene TRBV7-9 combines with J gene TRBJ1-5; D is perhaps TRBD1 (5 bases). CDR1 and CDR2 (germline): SEHNR, FQNEAQ (reference sequence). This CDR3 region has 14 residues. V lost 3 bases and J 6 bases, leaving 12 bases between the germline ends. In DNA, the CDR3 is TGTGCCAGCAGCTTCAGGGAGGGCGGTCAGCCCCAGCATTTT. It translates to CASSFREGGQPQHF.

The J gene is TRBJ1-4, the V gene TRBV7-2; tentative D call: TRBD1 (5 bases). V was pared by 1 base and J by 7 bases, with 7 bases between. Germline lookup yields CDR1 SGHTA and CDR2 FQGNSA. The CDR3 sequence is 13 residues long. CDR3 nucleotide sequence: TGTGCCAGCAGCTTAGGACAGCTTGAAAAACTGTTTTTT. Translation: CASSLGQLEKLFF.

V usage is TRBV19 and J usage is TRBJ1-2, with D possibly matching TRBD1 (5 bases). The CDR3 is made up of 14 amino acids. Germline V gives CDR1 LNHDA, CDR2 SQIVND (reference sequence). Trimming took off 4 bases at V and 2 bases at J, with 11 bases between the two ends. The CDR3 DNA reads TGTGCCAGTAGTAAGGGGCCCGGAAACTATGGCTACACCTTC. As protein: CASSKGPGNYGYTF.

The chain combines TRBV6-5 with TRBJ2-1; 8 bases line up with TRBD2. The CDR3 covers 14 residues. Trimming removed 8 bases from V and 8 bases from J; junction bases left unmatched: 11. Germline loops: CDR1 MNHEY, CDR2 SVGAGI. CDR3 in amino acids: CASPPRGGVDEQFF. The DNA of the CDR3 is TGTGCCAGCCCCCCCCGGGGGGGGGTTGATGAGCAGTTCTTC.

The chain uses TRBV6-1 and TRBJ1-2, with unresolved D. CDR3 size: 17 residues. Trimming took off 2 bases at V and 2 bases at J, with 18 bases between the two ends. CDR1 and CDR2 (germline): MNHNS, SASEGT. The CDR3 DNA follows: TGTGCCAGCAGTGAACCATACATCGGGAGTGCGAACTATGGCTACACCTTC. The encoded protein is CASSEPYIGSANYGYTF.

This clone was observed once. The CDR3 sequence is CASSIFGATNEKLFF. Written as DNA, the CDR3 is TGTGCCAGTAGTATATTTGGCGCGACTAATGAAAAACTGTTTTTT. The rearrangement links TRBV19 to TRBJ1-4; no reliable D call. V lost 2 bases and J 2 bases, leaving 9 bases between the germline ends. This CDR3 spans 15 amino acids. Germline CDR1 reads LNHDA; CDR2 reads SQIVND (reference sequence).

This sequence joins TRBV15 and TRBJ1-5; 7 bases map to TRBD1. The trim removed 2 bases at V and 0 bases at J, leaving 10 bases unmatched. This CDR3 is built from 18 residues. CDR1 and CDR2 from the germline V gene are LNHNV and YYDKDF (reference sequence). This CDR3 reads CATSRPLGTALSNQPQHF. The CDR3 coding sequence is TGTGCCACCAGCAGACCCCTGGGGACAGCACTTAGCAATCAGCCCCAGCATTTT.

V usage is TRBV13 and J usage is TRBJ2-6; 7 bases line up with TRBD1. This CDR3 has 16 amino acids. V lost 6 bases and J lost 0; bases outside the gene matches: 5. The germline gives CDR1 PRHDT, CDR2 FYEKMQ (reference sequence). The CDR3 DNA follows: TGTGCCAGCAGTTCGACAGGGCCCTCTGGGGCCAACGTCCTGACTTTC. The encoded protein is CASSSTGPSGANVLTF.

The gene calls are TRBV5-1 and TRBJ1-4; D not certain. With 0 bases removed from V and 7 bases from J, the gap between germline ends came to 10 bases. CDR3 size: 14 residues. Germline lookup yields CDR1 SGHRS and CDR2 YFSETQ. The CDR3 DNA reads TGCGCCAGCAGCTTGGGACCACGGGTTGAAAAACTGTTTTTT. The encoded protein is CASSLGPRVEKLFF.

The rearrangement links TRBV18 to TRBJ2-1, with D unclear. Looked up from germline, CDR1 is KGHSH and CDR2 is LQKENI. The CDR3 covers 15 residues. The ends were cut back, 4 bases at V and 7 bases at J, with 17 bases in the middle. CDR3 coding DNA: TGTGCCAGCTCACTATGGACCCGCCAGAGGAATGAGCAGTTCTTC. Protein product: CASSLWTRQRNEQFF.